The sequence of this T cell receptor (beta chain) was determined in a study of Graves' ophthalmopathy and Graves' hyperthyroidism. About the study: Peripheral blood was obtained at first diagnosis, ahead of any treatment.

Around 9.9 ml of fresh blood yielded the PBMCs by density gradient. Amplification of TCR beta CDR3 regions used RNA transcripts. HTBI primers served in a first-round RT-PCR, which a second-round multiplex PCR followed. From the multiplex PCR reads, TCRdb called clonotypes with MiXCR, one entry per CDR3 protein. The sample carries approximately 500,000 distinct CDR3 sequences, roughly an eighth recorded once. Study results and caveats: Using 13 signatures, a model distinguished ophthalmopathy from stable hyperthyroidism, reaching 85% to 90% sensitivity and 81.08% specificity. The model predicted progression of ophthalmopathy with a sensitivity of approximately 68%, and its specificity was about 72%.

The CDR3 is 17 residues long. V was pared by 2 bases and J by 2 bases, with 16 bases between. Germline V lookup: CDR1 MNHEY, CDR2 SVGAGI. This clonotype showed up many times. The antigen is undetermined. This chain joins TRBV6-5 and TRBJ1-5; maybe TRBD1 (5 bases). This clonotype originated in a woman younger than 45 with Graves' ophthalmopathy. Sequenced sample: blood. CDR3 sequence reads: CASSYRVGGGGNQPQHF. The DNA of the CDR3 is TGTGCCAGCAGTTACAGGGTTGGGGGTGGTGGCAATCAGCCCCAGCATTTT.